This passage covers 13 T cell receptor beta chains from one sample sequenced in a study of CD8 T cells in ankylosing spondylitis. Study-wide results and limits: The study identified a TCR beta motif of eight highly homologous variants that appeared characteristic of ankylosing spondylitis blood.

No antigen is known for these receptors. In TCRdb, the 5' RACE reads were re-called with MiXCR into one record per CDR3 protein. The sample contains 800,000 to 900,000 distinct CDR3 sequences, 10% to 15% of which appear only once. Sequencing was done on a sample of blood, either unsorted or a sorted T cell fraction (not recorded which). These receptors originate from a male donor with ankylosing spondylitis.

This clonotype was observed a handful of times. The chain is built from TRBV20-1 and TRBJ1-2; tentative D call: TRBD1 (6 bases). Trimming pared 3 bases from V and 6 bases from J, leaving 14 bases between. Looked up from germline, CDR1 is DFQATT and CDR2 is SNEGSKA (reference sequence). The CDR3 extends over 13 amino acids. The CDR3, as DNA: TGCAGTGCTAGTCGACAGGTGTTTGATGGCTACACCTTC. This codes for CSASRQVFDGYTF.

V usage is TRBV11-2 and J usage is TRBJ2-7, with 7 bases lining up with TRBD2. The CDR3 extends over 16 amino acids. The V gene's germline CDR1 is SGHAT and CDR2 FQNNGV. The V gene end was trimmed by 1 base and the J gene end by 4 bases; junction bases not matched to a gene: 10. CDR3 sequence: CASSLAPGGSMYEQYF. The CDR3 DNA reads TGTGCCAGCAGCTTAGCTCCGGGCGGGAGTATGTACGAGCAGTACTTC.

The genes are TRBV27 and TRBJ2-2; TRBD2 is a possible D gene (5 bases). This CDR3 contains 14 residues. The ends were cut back, 7 bases at V and 7 bases at J, with 16 bases in the middle. Germline assignment: CDR1 MNHEY and CDR2 SMNVEV (reference sequence). The CDR3 here is CASTQYGEIGELFF. CDR3 coding DNA: TGTGCCAGCACCCAGTACGGGGAAATCGGGGAGCTGTTTTTT.

This rearrangement joins TRBV5-6 to TRBJ2-3; D perhaps matches TRBD1 (6 bases). Germline values: CDR1 SGHDT, CDR2 YYEEEE. Trimming removed 2 bases from V and 4 bases from J, with 11 bases in between. CDR3 size: 14 residues. For the CDR3, the DNA is TGTGCCAGCAGCTTAGGACAGACTCCAGATACGCAGTATTTT. Protein: CASSLGQTPDTQYF.

This clonotype appeared a few times. The chain couples TRBV11-2 to TRBJ1-1; D ambiguous. CDR3 length: 13 residues. Germline values: CDR1 SGHAT, CDR2 FQNNGV. The V gene lost 6 bases and the J gene lost 4 bases, with 12 bases spanning the gap. The CDR3: CASSFRVSTEAFF. CDR3 in DNA: TGTGCCAGCAGTTTCCGGGTGTCCACTGAAGCTTTCTTT.

The V call is TRBV9, the J call TRBJ2-3, with 8 bases aligning to TRBD2. The CDR3 covers 14 residues. Per the germline V gene, CDR1 is SGDLS and CDR2 is YYNGEE. Losses at the gene ends were 3 bases for V and 4 bases for J; bases not matched to a gene: 4. DNA of the CDR3: TGTGCCAGCAGCGCAGCGGGAGTCTCAGATACGCAGTATTTT. Its translation is CASSAAGVSDTQYF.

This clonotype has a handful of counts. The rearrangement links TRBV6-1 to TRBJ1-5; TRBD1 aligns across 8 bases. CDR1 is MNHNS, CDR2 SASEGT, per germline. J lost 6 bases, V lost 2 bases, and 9 bases had no gene match. The CDR3 extends over 16 amino acids. This CDR3 is CASSELGGGTGQPQHF. Written as DNA, the CDR3 is TGTGCCAGCAGTGAATTAGGAGGAGGGACAGGTCAGCCCCAGCATTTT.

This clonotype was picked up a small number of times. The gene calls are TRBV12-3 or TRBV12-4 and TRBJ1-5; 7 bases fit TRBD1. V shed 2 bases and J 0 bases; nucleotides not matched to a gene: 7. The CDR3 has 17 amino acids. CDR3 coding DNA: TGTGCCAGCAGTTTACGACAGGGACATTATAGCAATCAGCCCCAGCATTTT. This codes for CASSLRQGHYSNQPQHF.

V usage is TRBV5-1 and J usage is TRBJ2-3; D is undetermined. V lost 4 bases and J 6 bases, leaving 15 bases between the germline ends. CDR3 length equals 14 residues. Germline V gives CDR1 SGHRS, CDR2 YFSETQ. CDR3 DNA: TGCGCCAGCAGCCCCGGTGGAATGGGCGATACGCAGTATTTT. Protein product: CASSPGGMGDTQYF.

Ten or more counts support this clonotype. J is TRBJ2-5 and V is TRBV28, with D possibly called TRBD1 or TRBD2 (6 bases each). This CDR3 contains 13 residues. Germline V gene sequence: CDR1 MDHEN, CDR2 SYDVKM. V was trimmed by 5 bases and J by 3 bases, leaving 10 bases between them. CDR3 nucleotide sequence: TGTGCCAGCAGTGGGGGGCCTAAAGAGACCCAGTACTTC. Its protein is CASSGGPKETQYF.

This clonotype was counted many times. The chain uses TRBV29-1 and TRBJ2-2, with TRBD2 matching 10 bases. Germline V gene lookup returns CDR1 SQVTM and CDR2 ANQGSEA. Trimming took 3 bases from V and 0 from J; bases not matched to a gene: 7. The CDR3 spans 17 residues. The CDR3 spells CSVESSGGPTNTGELFF. CDR3 coding DNA: TGCAGCGTTGAGAGTAGCGGGGGGCCCACGAACACCGGGGAGCTGTTTTTT.

Ten or more counts support this clonotype. The chain links TRBV12-3 or TRBV12-4 to TRBJ1-2; D is unclear. CDR3 length: 12 amino acids. V dropped 8 bases and J dropped 3 bases, with 10 bases sitting between them. DNA for the CDR3: TGTGCCAGCGTTTCGTCATACTATGGCTACACCTTC. This encodes CASVSSYYGYTF.

The chain is built from TRBV4-3 and TRBJ2-5; possibly TRBD2 for D (6 bases). CDR1 is LGHNA, CDR2 YSLEER, per germline. V was cut by 4 bases and J by 0 bases, with 12 bases left in between. This CDR3 region has 15 residues. The CDR3: CASSPYPGDQETQYF. The DNA of the CDR3 is TGCGCCAGCAGCCCCTACCCGGGGGACCAAGAGACCCAGTACTTC.